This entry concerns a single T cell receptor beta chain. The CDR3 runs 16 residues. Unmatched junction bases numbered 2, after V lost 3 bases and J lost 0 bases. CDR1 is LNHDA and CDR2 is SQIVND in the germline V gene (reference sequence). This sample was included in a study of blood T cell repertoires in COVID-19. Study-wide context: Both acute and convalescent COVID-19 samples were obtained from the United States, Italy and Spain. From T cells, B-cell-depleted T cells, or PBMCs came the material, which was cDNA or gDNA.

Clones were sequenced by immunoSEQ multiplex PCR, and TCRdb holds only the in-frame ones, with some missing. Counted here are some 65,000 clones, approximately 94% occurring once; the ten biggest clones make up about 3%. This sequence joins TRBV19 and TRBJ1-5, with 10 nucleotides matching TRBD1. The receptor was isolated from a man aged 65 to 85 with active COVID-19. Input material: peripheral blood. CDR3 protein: CASSMDRGVSNQPQHF. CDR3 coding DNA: TGTGCCAGTAGTATGGACAGGGGGGTTAGCAATCAGCCCCAGCATTTT. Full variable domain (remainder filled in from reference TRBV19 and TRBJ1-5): DGGITQSPKYLFRKEGQNVTLSCEQNLNHDAMYWYRQDPGQGLRLIYYSQIVNDFQKGDIAEGYSVSREKKESFPLTVTSAQKNPTAFYLCASSMDRGVSNQPQHFGDGTRLSIL.